The T cell receptor (beta chain) under discussion was sequenced for a study of beta chain features in type 1 diabetes. Study-wide results and limits: The study found fewer insertions and more deletions at VDJ junctions in type 1 diabetes patients.

Expressed TCRB transcripts were sequenced because the entire RNA isolate underwent reverse transcription. Naive, central memory and regulatory T cell samples averaged roughly 4 million reads. Assay: immunoSEQ multiplex PCR; the TCRdb copy retains only in-frame clones and omits some. This table has about 240,000 clones, about 25% appearing once. Germline V CDR1 and CDR2: GTSNPN, SVGIG (reference sequence). V lost 2 bases, J lost 5 bases, and 6 bases stayed unmatched. The CDR3 length is 15 residues. This clone was recorded a few times. The antigen is undetermined. The sequenced sample was central memory CD4+ T cells from blood. The receptor's source is a man aged 30 to 45 in good health. This sequence joins TRBV30 and TRBJ1-4; TRBD1 agrees at 9 bases. The CDR3, as DNA: TGTGCCTGGAGTACTAACAGGGGGCTAAATGAAAAACTGTTTTTT. Translating gives CAWSTNRGLNEKLFF.